Detailed here is one T cell receptor beta chain. It lacks a known antigen. Trimming at the junction amounts to 7 bases on V and 3 bases on J, and the germline ends lie 18 bases apart. The germline V gene (reference sequence) provides CDR1 LNHDA and CDR2 SQIVND. The CDR3 sequence holds 15 residues, the cysteine and phenylalanine included. Only the CDR3 part of the read is kept: 45 bases, read in frame from the first base. In total, roughly 670 healthy bone marrow donors made up the cohort. At the time of sampling, all cohort members were nominally healthy, though unrecorded immune exposures were likely present. The donor was CMV seronegative and belonged to the group of 352 seronegative cohort members. Each donor provided a peripheral blood sample, and peripheral blood mononuclear cells were used for TCR beta sequencing. The Qiagen DNeasy Blood Extraction Kit was used to extract genomic DNA from the blood cell samples.

This sample was included in a study of cytomegalovirus exposure and HLA in healthy donors (dated by TCRdb to about 2017). Study-level background: In an earlier analysis of approximately 500 of the donors, approximately 300 Gb of sequence data and some 120 million unique TCR beta sequences from roughly 190 million T cells were reported. Alongside the repertoire data, information on donor age, sex, ethnicity and CMV serostatus was compiled. In addition to the first cohort of approximately 650 subjects, a separate validation cohort of 100 to 150 different subjects was used. The study aimed to test whether signatures of past pathogen exposure could be identified by cataloging public T cell receptors. To study patterns of TCR occurrence, a later analysis re-analyzed previously published TCR beta repertoires from 666 donors and added high-resolution HLA genotyping. Every discovery cohort repertoire had been produced on one sequencing platform. Roughly 290 gigabases of sequencing data and roughly 80 million unique TCR sequences made up an early release that covered several hundred HLA-typed donors. Using immunosequencing, the study profiled T cell repertoires from about 650 subjects and related those repertoires to cytomegalovirus serostatus. Typing coverage differed by locus: A, B, C, DRB1 and DQB1 were typed in roughly 620-630 donors, DQA1 in about 560, DPA1 in roughly 590, and DPB1 in 472. Because of strong linkage in the cohort, four or five DR-DQ haplotypes were treated as single units for association and clustering. Of the approximately 400 genotyped donors, about 80% fell in the genetic ancestry cluster associated with self-reported Caucasian donors. Genome-wide SNP genotypes for about 55% of the roughly 670 donors were used in a later genetic analysis, which treated that subset as a discovery cohort. High-throughput TCR immunosequencing, statistical association of individual TCRs with disease status, and machine learning were combined to predict cytomegalovirus infection status. Rather than drawing on any new phenotypic data, the later analysis identified candidate immune exposures from TCR beta sequences and the way those sequences occurred across donors. On average, about 240,000 unique TCR beta nucleotide sequences were sequenced per donor among 350 to 400 genotyped donors of the cohort, with around 19% of those sequences being non-productive. An earlier analysis of 450 to 750 of the donors used high-throughput TCR beta sequencing to judge whether each TCR beta V gene segment behaved as functional or pseudogenic. HLA typing covered class I and class II loci at four-digit resolution.

The library was built by means of the immunoSEQ multiplex PCR assay. For the multiplex PCR, a mixture combining 60 forward primers for TCR Vbeta segments and 13 reverse primers for TCR Jbeta segments was used. Amplification of the CDR3 region of rearranged TCR beta genes was performed with a multiplex PCR assay on genomic DNA. Amplified TCR beta libraries were sequenced as 87-base-pair reads on the Illumina HiSeq System. The original pipeline was this. Across the 500 to 700 repertoires, a later analysis counted 80 million or so unique TCR beta chains, 9.5 million to 13 million of which were shared by at least two donors. A nearest-neighbor algorithm error-corrected the raw reads and collapsed the reads into unique sequences, merging closely related sequences to remove PCR and sequencing errors. CDR3 sequences were aligned to IMGT reference sequences to assign V, D and J gene segments. For a sequence to be retained, a match of at least six nucleotides to both a V gene segment and a J gene segment was required. Rearrangements were called productive when the CDR3 lacked stop codons and stayed in frame with V and J; all others were non-productive. Following IMGT convention, CDR3 was defined as the stretch from the second conserved V-encoded cysteine to the conserved J-encoded phenylalanine. Sequences without an unambiguous match to a single V gene segment were excluded from the earlier analysis of 450 to 750 of the donors. In an earlier analysis of approximately 500 of the donors, a V segment was called functional when productive rearrangements were above 56.7%, and segregating when the standard deviation between donors exceeded 5%. A statistical classification framework was built to diagnose cytomegalovirus status from the catalog of TCR beta chain sequences. In a later analysis, V and J genes were assigned by comparing TCR nucleotide sequences against IMGT/GENE-DB human TR gene sequences. The TCRdist pipeline was used in a later analysis to assign CDR3 sequences and most-parsimonious VDJ recombination scenarios. A later analysis defined each TCR beta chain by its CDR3 amino acid sequence plus V-gene family, and excluded reads lacking a unique V-gene family. A later analysis removed 592 highly shared, low-generation-probability nucleotide sequences to deal with suspected cross-contamination and a sequencing artifact. In a later analysis, a clonal expansion index was calculated for each public chain from normalized within-repertoire ranks of inferred template counts. In a later analysis, generation probabilities were computed using a VDJ recombination model fitted to out-of-frame rearrangements, and the results were checked against IGoR. A later analysis scored TCR-TCR, TCR-HLA and TCR-CMV co-occurrence with hypergeometric tests, applying a repertoire-size bias correction to TCR pairs. In a later analysis, false discovery rates were estimated by permuting HLA or CMV assignments 20 times. In a later analysis, co-occurring TCRs were grouped using DBSCAN, with TCRdist sequence similarity added in when clustering inside HLA-allele-positive subsets. Repertoires with fewer than 30,000 or more than 120,000 public chains were left out of co-occurrence clustering, as were about five repertoires with anomalous nucleotide sharing. Drawn from immuneACCESS, this table holds only the in-frame rearrangements with V and J called that TCRdb kept. Clones are partly lost; checked studies trace under half to an unresolved V gene and leave the rest unexplained. The V and J calls and the clone size are those of that table, but D and trimming were determined from the DNA. The sample's clone listing holds approximately 79,000 clones. The ten largest clones capture approximately 0.78% of the sample.

What the work shows at the level of the full study, not this receptor alone: The classifier was reported to diagnose cytomegalovirus status with high specificity and sensitivity in both the original cohort and the validation cohort. In a later analysis, most CMV-associated TCR beta chains were found to appear HLA-restricted, with HLA associations seemingly driven largely by CMV exposure. Most TCR sequences were observed very rarely across donors, whereas some public TCRs were present in many individuals. A further reported finding was that TCR beta sequences accurately predicted the HLA-A and HLA-B alleles for most subjects in the first cohort. For the cohort, immune exposure information was limited to CMV serostatus. Assigning TCR associations to individual alleles was difficult when HLA alleles, especially DR and DQ, strongly co-occurred. A later analysis found that TCR association rates varied across HLA loci, with DRB1 alleles showing the most associated TCRs and HLA-C alleles the fewest. Some IMGT-functional V segments, including TRBV6-2 and TRBV6-3, could not be distinguished by the 87-base-pair reads and were therefore excluded. Compared with equally common non-associated chains, HLA-associated TCR beta chains in a later analysis were more clonally expanded and had lower generation probabilities. Sequencing depth was assumed to be roughly uniform across donors in the presence/absence analyses, though that assumption may not hold. The study gave a list of under 200 TCR beta chains associated with cytomegalovirus. Compared with the roughly 710-donor mean, donors in an Asian-associated ancestry cluster had fewer N-insertions in productive TCRs, according to a later genetic analysis. Because HLA typing was missing for some donors at each locus, association tests included only the typed subset. In an earlier analysis of around 500 of the donors, most TCR beta V segments appeared in productive rearrangements about 87% or about 30% of the time, broadly matching IMGT annotations. Linkage disequilibrium might explain the correlated functional status among segregating V segments, but an unknown experimental factor could not be excluded. A few of the identified cytomegalovirus-associated TCR beta chains were confirmed in vitro to be specific for cytomegalovirus antigens. V-gene and J-gene trimming of TCR beta chains was associated with a missense DCLRE1C variant in a later genetic analysis, and the association was replicated in an independent cohort. The sequencing pipeline was judged likely to have produced a cluster of highly shared sequence variants as a technical artifact. At a false discovery rate of 0.05, a later analysis linked fewer than 20,000 TCR beta sequences to specific HLA alleles. In this cohort, only TCR beta chains were sequenced, and detectable features were limited by the absence of alpha or paired-chain data. Several of the top co-occurrence clusters appeared to be linked to parvovirus B19, influenza, CMV and Epstein-Barr virus, according to a later analysis. Because counts were too low, about 18 rarely observed V segments, including chromosome 9 orphons, were left out of the earlier analysis of several hundred of the donors. According to the authors, the approach could potentially be generalized to other disease states and immunological phenotypes.

Sequences were obtained from PBMCs. The rearrangement joined TRBV19 to TRBJ1-2; the D gene is perhaps TRBD1, on 5 matching bases. The clonotype was recovered from a boy younger than 18 in good health and CMV-seronegative. The nucleotide sequence reads as follows: TGTGCCAGTACCCGGGGGAGAGGTGCCGACTATGGCTACACCTTC. Its protein product is CASTRGRGADYGYTF.